One and the same sample provided the 13 T cell receptor beta chains below, sequenced in a study of blood T cell repertoires in COVID-19. TCRdb's copy holds only in-frame clones and misses some; the assay was immunoSEQ multiplex PCR. The table has under 250,000 clones, about four fifths seen once. The sample consisted of PBMCs or T cells enriched from blood (not recorded which). The receptors shown here come from a woman in her 50s who had been exposed to COVID-19.

The chain uses TRBV6-2 or TRBV6-3 and TRBJ2-2; tentatively, D is TRBD2 (5 bases). The CDR3 covers 15 residues. Germline CDR1 reads MNHEY; CDR2 reads SVGEGT. The ends were cut back, 5 bases at V and 7 bases at J, with 17 bases in the middle. The CDR3 sequence: CASSLWAGASGELFF. For the CDR3, the DNA is TGTGCCAGCAGTCTTTGGGCGGGCGCGAGCGGGGAGCTGTTTTTT.

The chain couples TRBV9 to TRBJ2-2; unclear D gene. Trimming cost V 6 bases and J 6 bases, with 21 bases left between them. The germline V gene encodes CDR1 SGDLS and CDR2 YYNGEE. This CDR3 is built from 16 residues. The CDR3 DNA reads as TGTGCCAGCACGCGAAACACCGCACGGCGGCCCGGGGAGCTGTTTTTT. It specifies CASTRNTARRPGELFF.

The rearrangement links TRBV12-2 to TRBJ2-1; the table's D gene call, TRBD2, was not cross checked with the DNA. TRBV12-2 is termed a pseudogene. The CDR3 sequence is 14 residues long. The CDR3 nucleotides are TGTGCAAGTCGCCGACCCGTTGAACGGGATGAGCAGTTCTTC. Encoded protein: CASRRPVERDEQFF.

This clone was counted many times. CDR3 coding DNA: TGCAGCGCCCAGGGTACAGGGCGGGCTGAAGCTTTCTTT. Amino acid sequence: CSAQGTGRAEAFF. The rearrangement links TRBV29-1 to TRBJ1-1, with TRBD1 as a possible D gene (6 bases). V shed 7 bases and J shed 6 bases, with 18 bases lying between them. The CDR3 loop spans 13 amino acids. From germline, CDR1 is SQVTM and CDR2 ANQGSEA.

This clone showed up many times. V usage is TRBV18 and J usage is TRBJ2-7, with D perhaps matching TRBD2 (5 bases). This CDR3 is 15 amino acids long. V gave up 5 bases and J gave up 7 bases, with 21 bases separating them. CDR1 KGHSH and CDR2 LQKENI come from the germline V gene. CDR3 sequence (DNA): TGTGCCAGCTCATACGGTGATACGGGGTCGGGGGAGCAGTACTTC. Protein sequence: CASSYGDTGSGEQYF.

The V gene is TRBV7-9, the J gene TRBJ2-1; 16 positions match TRBD2. The germline V gene encodes CDR1 SEHNR and CDR2 FQNEAQ (reference sequence). The CDR3 contains 19 residues. After removal of 5 bases from V and 0 bases from J, the junction contained 7 bases not matched to a gene. CDR3 nucleotides: TGTGCCAGCAGCCCTACGGGACTAGCGGGGGGGAGCTCCTACAATGAGCAGTTCTTC. This translates into CASSPTGLAGGSSYNEQFF.

Only a few counts were recorded for this clone. At the DNA level, this CDR3 is encoded by other sequences in the same sample as well. The genes are TRBV19 and TRBJ1-1; D possibly corresponds to TRBD1 (6 bases). The CDR3 extends over 13 amino acids. Germline CDR1 reads LNHDA; CDR2 reads SQIVND (reference sequence). V lost 6 bases and J 0 bases, leaving 8 bases between the germline ends. The CDR3 here is CASSRTVNTEAFF. In DNA form, the CDR3 reads TGTGCCAGTAGCAGGACAGTGAACACTGAAGCTTTCTTT.

The chain carries TRBV2 and TRBJ1-1; 8 bases agree with TRBD1. The germline CDR1 and CDR2 sequences are SNHLY and FYNNEI. V shed 6 bases and J 3 bases; nucleotides not matched to a gene: 9. CDR3 size: 15 residues. CDR3 DNA: TGTGCCAGCAGGGCGACAGGGGTCTTGGACACTGAAGCTTTCTTT. Translating gives CASRATGVLDTEAFF.

This rearrangement joins TRBV6-6 to TRBJ1-1, with D hard to call. The CDR3 runs 14 residues. Germline CDR1 is MNHNY and CDR2 is SVGAGI (reference sequence). V dropped 4 bases and J dropped 4 bases, with 13 bases sitting between them. CDR3 sequence: CASSFPGMGTEAFF. CDR3 coding DNA: TGTGCCAGCAGTTTCCCGGGGATGGGCACTGAAGCTTTCTTT.

This clone was detected only once. The chain recombines TRBV11-1 with TRBJ2-5; D ambiguous. The CDR3 spans 13 residues. Between the trimmed V and J ends, which lost 2 bases and 5 bases, there was a span of 9 bases. The germline gives CDR1 SGHAT, CDR2 FQDESV (reference sequence). For the CDR3, the DNA is TGTGCCAGCAGCTTATCTGGAGCGGAGACCCAGTACTTC. Its protein product is CASSLSGAETQYF.

The genes are TRBV4-3 and TRBJ1-1, with 7 nucleotides matching TRBD1. The CDR3 has 14 residues. The germline V gene encodes CDR1 LGHNA and CDR2 YSLEER. The trim removed 4 bases at V and 0 bases at J, leaving 2 bases unmatched. CDR3 in amino acids: CASSPGQMNTEAFF. DNA of the CDR3: TGCGCCAGCAGCCCGGGACAGATGAACACTGAAGCTTTCTTT.

This chain joins TRBV6-6 and TRBJ1-6, with D uncertain. The V gene's germline CDR1 is MNHNY and CDR2 SVGAGI (reference sequence). This CDR3 is 15 amino acids long. The V and J ends lost 6 bases and 7 bases respectively, with 16 bases between them. CDR3 in DNA: TGTGCCAGCAGGATAGACACCCGAGGGAATTCACCCCTCCACTTT. Translated, it gives CASRIDTRGNSPLHF.

V gene TRBV27 combines with J gene TRBJ1-4, with 7 nucleotides matching TRBD1. There are 13 residues in the CDR3. Germline trimming cut 4 bases from V and 11 bases from J; bases unmatched to any gene: 7. Germline V gene data show CDR1 as MNHEY and CDR2 as SMNVEV (reference sequence). The CDR3 is CASSSGTRGKLFF. The CDR3 DNA reads as TGTGCCAGCAGTTCGGGGACCAGGGGGAAACTGTTTTTT.